These T cell receptor beta chains were read from a single sample in a study of T cells after yellow fever vaccination. TCRdb re-called the 5' RACE reads through MiXCR, storing one row per CDR3 protein. The repertoire has some 350,000 distinct CDR3 sequences, around 3.9% of them found once; the top ten carry less than 25%. Here the sequenced sample was PBMCs, taken 5 days after the yellow fever booster vaccination. The receptors shown here come from a man aged 18 to 30 who received the YFV17D yellow fever vaccine. Both conserved end residues are part of each CDR3. Each record gives: J gene, D gene, V gene, clone size, CDR3 DNA, CDR3 protein. The D gene is left open where the match is weak. A clone size is listed for some rows: how often the clone was seen (once, few, many), or a class if it is expanded.

TRBJ2-2,NA,TRBV11-3,few,TGTGCCAGCAGCTTAGATGGTCGTACAGGGTTAACCGGGGAGCTGTTTTTT,CASSLDGRTGLTGELFF
TRBJ2-1,TRBD2,TRBV5-5,few,TGTGCCAGCAGCATTTACCCTCGGGGGGGCCACGGCAATGAGCAGTTCTTC,CASSIYPRGGHGNEQFF
TRBJ2-5,TRBD2,TRBV20-1,many,TGCAGTGCTAGCCCACAGGAACCCAGACTAGCGGGGGGTCCGGTCGAAGAGACCCAGTACTTC,CSASPQEPRLAGGPVEETQYF
TRBJ1-4,TRBD1,TRBV5-8,few,TGTGCCAGCAAGTCAAGGGACAGGGTCCCCCTTAATGAAAAACTGTTTTTT,CASKSRDRVPLNEKLFF
TRBJ1-1,NA,TRBV4-1,few,TGCGCCAGCAGAATAGAAGACAGGTTCACTGAAGCTTTCTTT,CASRIEDRFTEAFF
TRBJ1-2,NA,TRBV7-6,many,TGTGCCAGCAGCTTAGCAGCACAGGGAGATGGCTACACCTTC,CASSLAAQGDGYTF
TRBJ2-3,NA,TRBV27,NA,TGTGCCAGCAGTTTATACGACGTCCATAGGTCAGATACGCAGTATTTT,CASSLYDVHRSDTQYF
TRBJ2-3,TRBD2,TRBV6-4,NA,TGTGCCAGCAGCGACCCCGCGGGAGGAAATACGCAGTATTTT,CASSDPAGGNTQYF
TRBJ2-1,NA,TRBV5-6,many,TGTGCCAGCAGCGTCGACCACAATGAGCAGTTCTTC,CASSVDHNEQFF
TRBJ1-2,NA,TRBV2,NA,TGTGCCAGCGGGGGATTCTATGGCTACACCTTC,CASGGFYGYTF
TRBJ1-3,TRBD1,TRBV7-6,NA,TGTGCCAGCAGCCCCGTGGGGACGTCAGGGGGAGACTACGGAAACACCATATATTTT,CASSPVGTSGGDYGNTIYF
TRBJ2-7,NA,TRBV15,NA,TGTGCCACCAGCAGAGATAAGGGTGTGAGCGAGCAGTACTTC,CATSRDKGVSEQYF
TRBJ1-6,NA,TRBV7-6,many,TGTGCCAGCAGCCCGGGGGACGGCTATTCACCCCTCCACTTT,CASSPGDGYSPLHF
TRBJ2-6,NA,TRBV2,NA,TGTGCCAGCAGTCCTACAGGGTACGGGTCTGGGGCCAACGTCCTGACTTTC,CASSPTGYGSGANVLTF